Described below is a single TCR beta chain sequence and its context. Its target is not known. Germline CDR1 reads DFQATT; CDR2 reads SNEGSKA (reference sequence). This CDR3 comprises 13 residues. V was trimmed by 3 bases and J by 2 bases, leaving 9 bases between them. This sample is part of a study of T cell repertoires in cytomegalovirus infection. Study-level information: Indications came from public TCR beta signatures; they pointed to CMV infection and to a matching HLA type. Study-level findings and limits: Ex vivo responses were dominated by HLA-C-restricted CMV-specific TCR beta clonotypes. CMV carriers with the relevant HLA were identified by cumulative public TCR beta family frequency.

MiXCR was run by TCRdb on the reads, yielding one entry per CDR3 protein. The sample lists approximately 630,000 distinct CDR3 sequences, 24% occurring once. This clonotype was sampled from a human donor in good health (CMV status not recorded). Some clones in this sample may be carry-over from other donors' samples. The V gene is TRBV20-1, the J gene TRBJ2-3; D unresolved. The specimen sequenced was CD8+ T cells from PBMCs. Written as DNA, the CDR3 is TGCAGTGCTAGGGGGTTCGACACAGATACGCAGTATTTT. This translates into CSARGFDTDTQYF.